Each of the 8 T cell receptor beta chains below was sequenced from the same sample in a study of regulatory T cells in long-lasting Graves disease. The time point: newly diagnosed GD, antithyroid drugs for less than 3 months. Generation of the TCR library employed RNA extracted from PBMCs. Building of the TCR beta libraries involved iRepertoire HTBI primers and Arm-PCR of CDR3 regions. From the multiplex PCR reads, TCRdb called clonotypes with MiXCR, one entry per CDR3 protein. The sample has 200,000 to 250,000 distinct CDR3 sequences, around 18% seen once. This material consisted of peripheral blood mononuclear cells (PBMCs), taken at new diagnosis, from a patient treated with antithyroid drugs. The receptors stem from a female donor with Graves disease.

This clonotype occurred many times. The rearrangement joins TRBV7-9 to TRBJ1-2; D unresolved. Per germline, CDR1 SEHNR and CDR2 FQNEAQ (reference sequence). There are 13 residues in the CDR3. V was trimmed by 1 base and J by 0 bases, leaving 3 bases between them. The CDR3 DNA sequence: TGTGCCAGCAGCTTAGACGCTAACTATGGCTACACCTTC. Protein product: CASSLDANYGYTF.

This clonotype was observed a handful of times. With a much larger clone just one base away, this may be a read error. The chain uses TRBV10-2 and TRBJ2-3; 12 nucleotides line up with TRBD1. CDR1 and CDR2 from the germline V gene are WSHSY and SAAADI. The CDR3 runs 15 residues. CDR3 in amino acids: CANSPGQGAADTQYF. The DNA of the CDR3 is TGCGCCAACAGTCCGGGACAGGGGGCCGCAGATACGCAGTATTTT.

This clonotype was detected ten times or more. The rearrangement links TRBV18 to TRBJ2-2, with 7 bases that match TRBD2. The length of the CDR3 is 16 residues. V lost 1 base to trimming and J lost 2 bases; unmatched junction nucleotides: 4. Germline V gene lookup returns CDR1 KGHSH and CDR2 LQKENI. Here the CDR3 reads CASSPQGGHNTGELFF. Here the CDR3 DNA reads TGTGCCAGCTCACCACAGGGAGGGCATAACACCGGGGAGCTGTTTTTT. The full variable domain, completed using reference TRBV18 and TRBJ2-2, is NAGVMQNPRHLVRRRGQEARLRCSPMKGHSHVYWYRQLPEEGLKFMVYLQKENIIDESGMPKERFSAEFPKEGPSILRIQQVVRGDSAAYFCASSPQGGHNTGELFFGEGSRLTVL.

This CDR3 is CASSSSRDEGPYF. The DNA for the CDR3 is TGTGCCAGCAGTTCCTCCCGGGACGAAGGTCCGTACTTC. The rearrangement links TRBV6-9 to TRBJ2-7, with D perhaps being TRBD1 or TRBD2 (5 bases each). The CDR3 is 13 amino acids. CDR1 is MNHGY, CDR2 SVAAGI, per germline. The V and J ends lost 4 bases and 12 bases respectively, with 19 bases between them.

This clonotype appeared many times. The gene calls are TRBV11-1 and TRBJ2-6; D might be TRBD2 (6 bases). Trimming shortened V by 2 bases and J by 2 bases, and 7 bases separated the two germline ends. The germline CDR1 and CDR2 sequences are SGHAT and FQDESV (reference sequence). The CDR3 loop spans 15 amino acids. CDR3 bases: TGTGCCAGCAGCTTATGGGGGGCTGGGGCCAACGTCCTGACTTTC. Protein sequence: CASSLWGAGANVLTF.

In its sample, this clonotype was seen many times. The chain uses TRBV27 and TRBJ1-4; TRBD1 matches at 9 bases. The V segment lost 3 bases and the J segment 5 bases; nucleotides outside the gene matches: 7. The CDR3 totals 16 residues. The germline V gene has CDR1 MNHEY and CDR2 SMNVEV (reference sequence). Here the CDR3 reads CASSFGQGLLNEKLFF. CDR3 nucleotide sequence: TGTGCCAGCAGTTTCGGACAGGGGTTACTCAATGAAAAACTGTTTTTT.

This clonotype has a count of ten or more. This chain links TRBV2 with TRBJ2-1; D unresolved. Germline V gene data show CDR1 as SNHLY and CDR2 as FYNNEI. V shed 8 bases and J shed 3 bases, with 8 bases lying between them. The CDR3 consists of 12 residues. CDR3 sequence: CASEKRYNEQFF. The CDR3 DNA follows: TGTGCCAGCGAGAAGCGCTACAATGAGCAGTTCTTC.

V is TRBV9 and J is TRBJ2-2, with 8 bases that match TRBD2. J lost 0 bases, V lost 4 bases, and 5 bases had no gene match. Germline assignment: CDR1 SGDLS and CDR2 YYNGEE. The CDR3 is made up of 16 amino acids. The DNA of the CDR3 is TGTGCCAGCAGCATCGATAGCGGGGCGAACACCGGGGAGCTGTTTTTT. Amino acid sequence: CASSIDSGANTGELFF.